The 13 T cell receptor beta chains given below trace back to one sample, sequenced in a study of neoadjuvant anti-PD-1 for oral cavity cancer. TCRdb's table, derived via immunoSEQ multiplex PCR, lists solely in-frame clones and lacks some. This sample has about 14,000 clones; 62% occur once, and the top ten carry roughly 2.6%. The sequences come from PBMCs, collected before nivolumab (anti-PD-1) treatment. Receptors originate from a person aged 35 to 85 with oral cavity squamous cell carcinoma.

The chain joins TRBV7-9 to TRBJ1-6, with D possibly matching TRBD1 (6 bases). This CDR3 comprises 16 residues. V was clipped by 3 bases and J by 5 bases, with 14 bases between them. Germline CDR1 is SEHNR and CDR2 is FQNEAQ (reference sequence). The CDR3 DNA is TGTGCCAGCAGCTTGGGTACAGGGTCCCATAATTCACCCCTCCACTTT. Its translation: CASSLGTGSHNSPLHF.

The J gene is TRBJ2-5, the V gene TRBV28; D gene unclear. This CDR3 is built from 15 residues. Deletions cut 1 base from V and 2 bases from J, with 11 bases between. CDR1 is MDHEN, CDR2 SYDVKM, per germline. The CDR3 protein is CASSLSAGFQETQYF. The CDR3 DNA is TGTGCCAGCAGTTTATCAGCTGGTTTTCAAGAGACCCAGTACTTC. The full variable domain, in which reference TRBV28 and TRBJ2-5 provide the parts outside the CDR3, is DVKVTQSSRYLVKRTGEKVFLECVQDMDHENMFWYRQDPGLGLRLIYFSYDVKMKEKGDIPEGYSVSREKKERFSLILESASTNQTSMYLCASSLSAGFQETQYFGPGTRLLVL.

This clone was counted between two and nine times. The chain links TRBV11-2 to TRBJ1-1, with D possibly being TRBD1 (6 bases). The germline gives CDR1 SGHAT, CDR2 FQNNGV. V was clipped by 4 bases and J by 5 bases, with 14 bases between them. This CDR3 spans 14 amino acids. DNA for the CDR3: TGTGCCAGCAGCTACCGCAGGGGCGCGACTGAAGCTTTCTTT. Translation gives CASSYRRGATEAFF.

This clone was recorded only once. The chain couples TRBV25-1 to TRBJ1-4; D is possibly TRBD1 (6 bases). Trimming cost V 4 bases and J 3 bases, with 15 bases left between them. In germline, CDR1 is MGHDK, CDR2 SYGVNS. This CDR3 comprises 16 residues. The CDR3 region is CASSARGAGANEKLFF. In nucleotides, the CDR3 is TGTGCCAGCAGTGCGCGGGGGGCCGGGGCTAATGAAAAACTGTTTTTT.

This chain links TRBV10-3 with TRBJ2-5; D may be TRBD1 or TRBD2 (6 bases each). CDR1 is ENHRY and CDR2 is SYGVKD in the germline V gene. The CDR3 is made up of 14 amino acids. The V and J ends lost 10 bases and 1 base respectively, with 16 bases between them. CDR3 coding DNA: TGTGCCAGCCAGATGGGGGGCCCCCAAGAGACCCAGTACTTC. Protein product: CASQMGGPQETQYF.

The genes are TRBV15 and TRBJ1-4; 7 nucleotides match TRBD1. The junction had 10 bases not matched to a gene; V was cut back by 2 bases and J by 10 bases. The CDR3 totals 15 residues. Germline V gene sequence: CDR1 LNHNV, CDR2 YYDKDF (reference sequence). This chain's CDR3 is CATSRRGTDATKLFF. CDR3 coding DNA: TGTGCCACCAGCAGAAGGGGGACAGACGCCACAAAACTGTTTTTT.

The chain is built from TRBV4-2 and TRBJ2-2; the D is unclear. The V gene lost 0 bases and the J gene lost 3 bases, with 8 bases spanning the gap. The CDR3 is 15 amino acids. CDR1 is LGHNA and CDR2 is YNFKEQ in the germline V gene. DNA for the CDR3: TGTGCCAGCAGCCAAGATTGGGCCGACACCGGGGAGCTGTTTTTT. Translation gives CASSQDWADTGELFF.

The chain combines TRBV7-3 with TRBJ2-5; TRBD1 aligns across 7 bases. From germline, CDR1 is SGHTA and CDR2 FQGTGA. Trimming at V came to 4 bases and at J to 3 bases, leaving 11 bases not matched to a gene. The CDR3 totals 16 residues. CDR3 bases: TGTGCCAGCAGCTCCACACCAAGACAGGGAAAAGAGACCCAGTACTTC. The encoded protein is CASSSTPRQGKETQYF.

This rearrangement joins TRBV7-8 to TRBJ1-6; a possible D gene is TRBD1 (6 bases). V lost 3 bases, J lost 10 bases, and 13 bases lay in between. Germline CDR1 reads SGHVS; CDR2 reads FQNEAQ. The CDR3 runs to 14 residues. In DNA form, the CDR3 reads TGTGCCAGCAGCTTGAGGGGGTCAGGGTCACCCCTCCACTTT. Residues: CASSLRGSGSPLHF. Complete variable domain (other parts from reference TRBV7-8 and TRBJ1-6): GAGVSQSPRYKVAKRGQDVALRCDPISGHVSLFWYQQALGQGPEFLTYFQNEAQLDKSGLPSDRFFAERPEGSVSTLKIQRTQQEDSAVYLCASSLRGSGSPLHFGNGTRLTVT.

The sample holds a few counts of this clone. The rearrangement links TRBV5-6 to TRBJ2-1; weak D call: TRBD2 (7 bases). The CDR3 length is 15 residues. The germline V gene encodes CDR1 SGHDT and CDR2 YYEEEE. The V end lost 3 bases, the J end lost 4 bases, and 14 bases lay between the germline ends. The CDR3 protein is CASSSPGRGYNEQFF. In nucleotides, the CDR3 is TGTGCCAGCAGCTCTCCTGGGAGGGGGTACAATGAGCAGTTCTTC.

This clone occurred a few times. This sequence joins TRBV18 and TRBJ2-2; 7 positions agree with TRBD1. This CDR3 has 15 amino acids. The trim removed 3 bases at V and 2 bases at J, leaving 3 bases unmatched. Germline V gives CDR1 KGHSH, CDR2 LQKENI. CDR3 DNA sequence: TGTGCCAGCTCACCGGGGACAGACAACACCGGGGAGCTGTTTTTT. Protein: CASSPGTDNTGELFF.

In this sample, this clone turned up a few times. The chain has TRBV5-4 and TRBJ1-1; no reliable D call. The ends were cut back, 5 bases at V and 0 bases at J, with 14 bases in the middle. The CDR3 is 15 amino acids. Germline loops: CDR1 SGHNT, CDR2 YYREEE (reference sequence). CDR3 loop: CASSPDSFMNTEAFF. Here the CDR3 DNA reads TGTGCCAGCAGTCCGGACTCCTTCATGAACACTGAAGCTTTCTTT. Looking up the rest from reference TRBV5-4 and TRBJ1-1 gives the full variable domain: ETGVTQSPTHLIKTRGQQVTLRCSSQSGHNTVSWYQQALGQGPQFIFQYYREEENGRGNFPPRFSGLQFPNYSSELNVNALELDDSALYLCASSPDSFMNTEAFFGQGTRLTVV.

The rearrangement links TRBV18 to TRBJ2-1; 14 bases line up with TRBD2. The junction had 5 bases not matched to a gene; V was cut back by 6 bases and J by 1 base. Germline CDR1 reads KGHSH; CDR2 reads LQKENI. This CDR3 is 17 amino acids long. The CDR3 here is CASSTGTSGRSYNEQFF. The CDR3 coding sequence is TGTGCCAGCTCGACGGGGACTAGCGGGAGATCCTACAATGAGCAGTTCTTC.